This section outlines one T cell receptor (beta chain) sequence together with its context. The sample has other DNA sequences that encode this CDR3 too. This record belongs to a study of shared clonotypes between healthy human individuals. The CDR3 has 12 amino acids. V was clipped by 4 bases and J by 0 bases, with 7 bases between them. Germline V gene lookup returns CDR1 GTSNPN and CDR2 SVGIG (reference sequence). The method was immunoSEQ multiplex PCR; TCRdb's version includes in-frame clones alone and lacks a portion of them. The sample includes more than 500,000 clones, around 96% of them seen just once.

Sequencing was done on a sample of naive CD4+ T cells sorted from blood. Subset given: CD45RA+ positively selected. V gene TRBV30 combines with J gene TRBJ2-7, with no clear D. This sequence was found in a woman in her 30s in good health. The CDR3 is CAWTGSSYEQYF. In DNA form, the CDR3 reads TGTGCCTGGACAGGAAGCTCCTACGAGCAGTACTTC.